This T cell receptor (beta chain) was documented in a study of early T cells in non-severe SARS-CoV-2 infection. Study summary: Sequencing of unsorted whole blood was done on bulk RNA, leaving chains unpaired. Study conclusions and caveats: VDJdb-based annotation leaned toward anti-spike CD8 responses and missed private and CD4 specificities.

The germline gives CDR1 DFQATT, CDR2 SNEGSKA (reference sequence). This CDR3 comprises 17 residues. V lost 0 bases to trimming and J lost 2 bases, with 18 bases between them. Researchers tagged individual cDNA molecules with unique molecular identifiers. Each CDR3 protein is one row after TCRdb ran MiXCR on the 5' RACE reads. The sample records 75,000 to 90,000 distinct CDR3 sequences, around 13% being singletons. Ten or more counts support this clonotype. Antigen specificity is unknown. The chain couples TRBV20-1 to TRBJ2-3, with D possibly TRBD2 on 6 matching bases. Source material: whole blood. The source of this sequence is an adult who was a healthcare worker with PCR-confirmed SARS-CoV-2 infection or an uninfected control (not recorded which). DNA of the CDR3: TGCAGTGCTAGAGATTCGGGGACTCGTGCTTTCACAGATACGCAGTATTTT. It translates to CSARDSGTRAFTDTQYF.